This T cell receptor (beta chain) was sequenced for a study of CD8 T cells in ankylosing spondylitis. The CDR3 extends over 16 amino acids. V dropped 3 bases and J dropped 3; count of bases not matched to a gene: 4. CDR1 is MDHEN and CDR2 is SYDVKM in the germline V gene. To note about this clonotype: Its specificity is not known.

TCRdb itself ran the 5' RACE reads through MiXCR, one entry per CDR3 protein. The sample holds approximately 300,000 distinct CDR3 sequences, about 19% seen once. The study's findings and limits: It appeared that ankylosing spondylitis blood was characterized by a TCR beta motif of roughly 8 highly homologous variants.

The J gene is TRBJ2-2, the V gene TRBV28; 10 bases are shared with TRBD2. What was sequenced was blood, either unsorted or a sorted T cell fraction (not recorded which). The TCR originated in a male donor with ankylosing spondylitis or in good health (not recorded which). The CDR3 region is CASSLPGLAYTGELFF. The CDR3 coding sequence is TGTGCCAGCAGTTTGCCGGGACTAGCGTACACCGGGGAGCTGTTTTTT. Variable domain in full (rest from reference TRBV28 and TRBJ2-2): DVKVTQSSRYLVKRTGEKVFLECVQDMDHENMFWYRQDPGLGLRLIYFSYDVKMKEKGDIPEGYSVSREKKERFSLILESASTNQTSMYLCASSLPGLAYTGELFFGEGSRLTVL.